This record covers a single T cell receptor (beta chain). The source of the sample is a study of blood T cell repertoires in COVID-19. The overall study: The United States, Italy and Spain provided the acute and convalescent COVID-19 samples. Nucleic acid was either cDNA or gDNA, and it came from T cells, B-cell-depleted T cells, or PBMCs.

The authors' processing: Quantification of nucleated cells was approximated via reference gene primer amplification. This table comes from immunoSEQ multiplex PCR, and its TCRdb copy is limited to in-frame clones, with some not included. That table furnishes V, J and clone size, whereas the DNA furnished D and trimming. Of 65,000 to 80,000 clones in the sample, around nine tenths were seen once. The CDR3 contains 14 residues. Germline V gene lookup returns CDR1 MDHEN and CDR2 SYDVKM. Trimming took 6 bases from V and 4 from J, leaving 13 bases between them. Sequenced material: peripheral blood. This receptor was taken from a human donor in a cohort sampled during active COVID-19. The chain links TRBV28 to TRBJ1-3, with a possible D match to TRBD1 (5 bases). CDR3 protein: CASRVKGRGNTIYF. The DNA of the CDR3 is TGTGCCAGCAGGGTGAAGGGGCGGGGAAACACCATATATTTT.